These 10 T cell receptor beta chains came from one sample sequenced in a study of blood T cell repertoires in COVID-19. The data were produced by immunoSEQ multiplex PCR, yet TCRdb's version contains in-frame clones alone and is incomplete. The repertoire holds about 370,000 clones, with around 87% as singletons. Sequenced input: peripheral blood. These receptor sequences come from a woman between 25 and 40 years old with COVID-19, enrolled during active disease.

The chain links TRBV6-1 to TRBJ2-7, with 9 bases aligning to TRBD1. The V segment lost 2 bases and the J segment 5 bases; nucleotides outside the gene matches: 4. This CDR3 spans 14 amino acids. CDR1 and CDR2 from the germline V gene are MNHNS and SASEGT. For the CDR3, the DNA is TGTGCCAGCAGTGAATTGGGACAGGGTGACGAGCAGTACTTC. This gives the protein CASSELGQGDEQYF.

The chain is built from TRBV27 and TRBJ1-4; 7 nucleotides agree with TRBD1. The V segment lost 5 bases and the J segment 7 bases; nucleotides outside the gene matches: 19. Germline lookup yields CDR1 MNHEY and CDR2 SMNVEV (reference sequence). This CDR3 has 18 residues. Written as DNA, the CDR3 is TGTGCCAGCAGTGCCCAGGGGGAGGATTACGAGTATGGTGAAAAACTGTTTTTT. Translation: CASSAQGEDYEYGEKLFF.

The CDR3 loop reads CASRLSGTSGYNEQFF. The CDR3, as DNA: TGTGCCAGTAGGCTCTCCGGGACTAGCGGCTACAATGAGCAGTTCTTC. The chain is built from TRBV19 and TRBJ2-1; 11 nucleotides match TRBD2. Germline V CDR1 and CDR2: LNHDA, SQIVND (reference sequence). The ends lost 6 bases at V and 3 bases at J; junction bases unmatched: 7. This CDR3 is built from 16 residues.

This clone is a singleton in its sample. CDR3 bases: TGTGCCAGCCGCCCTTTCGGGAGCAAAGGATACACAGATACGCAGTATTTT. As protein: CASRPFGSKGYTDTQYF. The V gene is TRBV25-1, the J gene TRBJ2-3, with a weak D call TRBD2 (6 bases). Per the germline V gene, CDR1 is MGHDK and CDR2 is SYGVNS. Trimming cost V 8 bases and J 2 bases, with 23 bases left between them. The CDR3 spans 17 residues.

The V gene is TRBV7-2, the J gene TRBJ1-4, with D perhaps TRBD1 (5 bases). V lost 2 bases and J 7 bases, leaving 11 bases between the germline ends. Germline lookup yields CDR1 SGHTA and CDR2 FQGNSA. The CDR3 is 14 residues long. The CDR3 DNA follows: TGTGCCAGCAGCTTATCCGGCAGGGCTGAAAAACTGTTTTTT. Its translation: CASSLSGRAEKLFF.

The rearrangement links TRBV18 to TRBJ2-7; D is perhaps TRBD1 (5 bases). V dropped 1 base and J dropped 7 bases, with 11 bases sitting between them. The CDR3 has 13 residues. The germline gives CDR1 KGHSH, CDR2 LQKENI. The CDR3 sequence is CASSPQNGAEQYF. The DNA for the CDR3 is TGTGCCAGCTCACCACAGAATGGGGCAGAGCAGTACTTC.

The CDR3 nucleotides are TGTGCCAGTAGTAACAGGGATTGCGAGCAGTACTTC. It is translated as CASSNRDCEQYF. The rearrangement joins TRBV19 to TRBJ2-7; the D gene is possibly TRBD1 (6 bases). Germline CDR1 is LNHDA and CDR2 is SQIVND (reference sequence). The CDR3 has 12 amino acids. Trimming pared 4 bases from V and 6 bases from J, leaving 10 bases between.

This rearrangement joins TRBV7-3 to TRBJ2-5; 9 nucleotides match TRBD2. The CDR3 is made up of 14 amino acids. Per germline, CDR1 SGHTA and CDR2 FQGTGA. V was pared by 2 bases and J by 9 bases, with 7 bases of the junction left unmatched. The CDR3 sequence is CASSLGTSIGAQYF. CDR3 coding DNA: TGTGCCAGCAGCTTAGGGACTAGCATAGGGGCCCAGTACTTC. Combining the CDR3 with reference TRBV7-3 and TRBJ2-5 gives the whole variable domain GAGVSQTPSNKVTEKGKYVELRCDPISGHTALYWYRQSLGQGPEFLIYFQGTGAADDSGLPNDRFFAVRPEGSVSTLKIQRTERGDSAVYLCASSLGTSIGAQYFGPGTRLLVL.

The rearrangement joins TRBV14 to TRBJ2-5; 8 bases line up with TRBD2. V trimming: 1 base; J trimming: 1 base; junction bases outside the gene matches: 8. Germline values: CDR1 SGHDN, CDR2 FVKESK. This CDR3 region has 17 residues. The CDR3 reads CASSQGGTSGVQETQYF. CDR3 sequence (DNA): TGTGCCAGCAGCCAAGGAGGCACTAGCGGTGTCCAAGAGACCCAGTACTTC. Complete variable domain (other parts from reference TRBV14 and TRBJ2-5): EAGVTQFPSHSVIEKGQTVTLRCDPISGHDNLYWYRRVMGKEIKFLLHFVKESKQDESGMPNNRFLAERTGGTYSTLKVQPAELEDSGVYFCASSQGGTSGVQETQYFGPGTRLLVL.

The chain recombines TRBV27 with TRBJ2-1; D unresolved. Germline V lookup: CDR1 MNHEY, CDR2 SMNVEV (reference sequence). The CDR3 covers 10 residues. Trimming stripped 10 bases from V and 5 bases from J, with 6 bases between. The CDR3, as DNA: TGTGCCATCCGGGACAATGAGCAGTTCTTC. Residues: CAIRDNEQFF.